These 8 T cell receptor beta chains were all obtained from the same sample, sequenced in a study of T cell responses to AZD1222 COVID-19 vaccine. TCRdb keeps only in-frame clones here, not all; method: immunoSEQ multiplex PCR. The sample consists of about 140,000 clones, 90% to 95% of them appearing once. The input for sequencing was peripheral blood, taken 28 days after the second AZD1222 dose. All receptors derive from an adult who received the AZD1222 COVID-19 vaccine.

The V call is TRBV2, the J call TRBJ2-7; 11 nucleotides align to TRBD2. The CDR3 is 14 amino acids. From germline, CDR1 is SNHLY and CDR2 FYNNEI. Trimming cost V 7 bases and J 1 base; bases outside gene matches: 3. The CDR3 DNA follows: TGTGCCAGCAACCTAGCGGGAGGTTCCTACGAGCAGTACTTC. Protein: CASNLAGGSYEQYF.

V usage is TRBV7-9 and J usage is TRBJ2-7, with no clear D. Deletions cut 5 bases from V and 4 bases from J, with 9 bases between. Germline assignment: CDR1 SEHNR and CDR2 FQNEAQ (reference sequence). The CDR3 runs to 12 residues. The CDR3, as DNA: TGTGCCAGCAGCCGTGACCGTTACGAGCAGTACTTC. Protein: CASSRDRYEQYF. The whole variable domain, filled in from reference TRBV7-9 and TRBJ2-7, reads DTGVSQNPRHKITKRGQNVTFRCDPISEHNRLYWYRQTLGQGPEFLTYFQNEAQLEKSRLLSDRFSAERPKGSFSTLEIQRTEQGDSAMYLCASSRDRYEQYFGPGTRLTVT.

This CDR3 is CATSRDITYEQYF. CDR3 sequence (DNA): TGTGCCACCAGCAGAGATATAACCTACGAGCAGTACTTC. The chain uses TRBV15 and TRBJ2-7; D is ambiguous. The ends were cut back, 0 bases at V and 2 bases at J, with 5 bases in the middle. Germline V lookup: CDR1 LNHNV, CDR2 YYDKDF (reference sequence). The CDR3 loop spans 13 amino acids.

The chain recombines TRBV18 with TRBJ1-4; no firm D call. CDR1 and CDR2 (germline): KGHSH, LQKENI. The V and J ends lost 2 bases and 11 bases respectively, with 9 bases between them. The CDR3 sequence is 12 residues long. CDR3 sequence (DNA): TGTGCCAGCTCACCAATGGGCGGGAAACTGTTTTTT. This codes for CASSPMGGKLFF.

The rearrangement links TRBV7-9 to TRBJ2-3, with D possibly TRBD2 on 7 matching bases. Germline loops: CDR1 SEHNR, CDR2 FQNEAQ (reference sequence). The CDR3 runs 15 residues. The V end lost 1 base, the J end lost 3 bases, and 11 bases lay between the germline ends. The CDR3 here is CASSLGRGLTDTQYF. The CDR3 DNA reads TGTGCCAGCAGCTTAGGCAGGGGACTAACAGATACGCAGTATTTT.

J is TRBJ2-7 and V is TRBV6-6; perhaps TRBD2 as D (7 bases). Trimming cost V 5 bases and J 3 bases, with 29 bases left between them. This CDR3 region has 19 residues. Germline V gives CDR1 MNHNY, CDR2 SVGAGI (reference sequence). The CDR3 DNA is TGTGCCAGCAGTCCCTCGCGGGTGGGGGGGGCGCCCGGACACTACGAGCAGTACTTC. Its translation is CASSPSRVGGAPGHYEQYF.

This rearrangement joins TRBV7-9 to TRBJ2-2; a weak D match, TRBD2 (6 bases). CDR1 and CDR2 from the germline V gene are SEHNR and FQNEAQ (reference sequence). Trimming left V 3 bases short and J 5 bases short, with 16 bases between. The CDR3 totals 16 residues. The CDR3 loop is CASSLAGLRGTGELFF. In DNA form, the CDR3 reads TGTGCCAGCAGCTTGGCAGGGCTACGGGGGACCGGGGAGCTGTTTTTT.

This clone was picked up a small number of times. The rearrangement uses TRBV28 and TRBJ1-2; no definite D call. The length of the CDR3 is 16 residues. Germline loops: CDR1 MDHEN, CDR2 SYDVKM. Trimming left V 6 bases short and J 2 bases short, with 19 bases between. The CDR3 region is CASRLQSGGQNYGYTF. CDR3 nucleotides: TGTGCCAGCAGACTCCAATCCGGAGGGCAGAACTATGGCTACACCTTC.